Below are 23 T cell receptor beta chains sequenced from a single sample in a study of blood T cell repertoires in COVID-19. Method: immunoSEQ multiplex PCR; TCRdb's copy keeps in-frame clones and lacks some. The sample yields approximately 200,000 clones, around 85% seen once. The sequenced material came from peripheral blood. The receptors derive from a woman aged 50 to 65 with acute or convalescent COVID-19.

The genes are TRBV6-6 and TRBJ1-5; a possible D gene is TRBD1 (6 bases). This CDR3 comprises 12 residues. Between the trimmed V and J ends, which lost 6 bases and 7 bases, there was a span of 10 bases. Looked up from germline, CDR1 is MNHNY and CDR2 is SVGAGI (reference sequence). CDR3 in amino acids: CASSRGQQPQHF. CDR3 coding DNA: TGTGCCAGCAGCCGCGGACAGCAGCCCCAGCATTTT.

The chain joins TRBV11-3 to TRBJ2-2; D is ambiguous. The ends were cut back, 5 bases at V and 1 base at J, with 11 bases in the middle. The V gene's germline CDR1 is SGHNT and CDR2 YENEEA. CDR3 length equals 15 residues. CDR3 bases: TGTGCCAGCAGCCCAGACACTCGGAACACCGGGGAGCTGTTTTTT. Translated: CASSPDTRNTGELFF.

J is TRBJ2-4 and V is TRBV30, with TRBD1 matching over 7 bases. V was clipped by 2 bases and J by 9 bases; unmatched bases: 16. Looked up from germline, CDR1 is GTSNPN and CDR2 is SVGIG (reference sequence). This CDR3 region has 16 residues. CDR3 sequence: CAWSPHQGVAGSIQYF. Written as DNA, the CDR3 is TGTGCCTGGAGTCCCCATCAGGGGGTCGCGGGCAGCATTCAGTACTTC. The full variable domain, completed using reference TRBV30 and TRBJ2-4, is SQTIHQWPATLVQPVGSPLSLECTVEGTSNPNLYWYRQAAGRGLQLLFYSVGIGQISSEVPQNLSASRPQDRQFILSSKKLLLSDSGFYLCAWSPHQGVAGSIQYFGAGTRLSVL.

Notes on this clone: Germline and junction disagree at one end, which may indicate a read error. The chain combines TRBV28 with TRBJ1-4, with D unresolved. CDR3 length: 15 amino acids. Looked up from germline, CDR1 is MDHEN and CDR2 is SYDVKM. The CDR3 spells CASTLRGATNEKLFF. The CDR3 DNA is TGTGCCAGCACTTTACGGGGTGCAACTAATGAAAAACTGTTTTTT.

This clone was seen only a few times. This chain links TRBV18 with TRBJ1-5; TRBD1 is a possible D gene (6 bases). The germline V and J ends were trimmed by 0 bases and 5 bases, with 17 bases remaining between them. Germline assignment: CDR1 KGHSH and CDR2 LQKENI. The CDR3 sequence is 17 residues long. CDR3 coding DNA: TGTGCCAGCTCACCACCGGGCCCTGGGGGGGGCCATCAGCCCCAGCATTTT. The encoded protein is CASSPPGPGGGHQPQHF.

The chain recombines TRBV5-1 with TRBJ2-2, with a tentative D call TRBD1 (6 bases). The V and J ends lost 9 bases and 0 bases respectively, with 15 bases between them. The CDR3 spans 15 residues. Looked up from germline, CDR1 is SGHRS and CDR2 is YFSETQ. The CDR3 region is CATSAGQSNTGELFF. DNA for the CDR3: TGCGCCACCAGTGCAGGACAGTCGAACACCGGGGAGCTGTTTTTT.

J is TRBJ2-5 and V is TRBV28, with D possibly matching TRBD2 (6 bases). The CDR3 consists of 11 residues. Trimming left V 5 bases short and J 7 bases short, with 8 bases between. The germline CDR1 and CDR2 sequences are MDHEN and SYDVKM. CDR3 protein: CASSAGRTQYF. CDR3 sequence (DNA): TGTGCCAGCAGTGCGGGGAGGACCCAGTACTTC.

The chain links TRBV2 to TRBJ1-6; no firm D call. There are 17 residues in the CDR3. Trimming cost V 4 bases and J 10 bases, with 23 bases left between them. Per germline, CDR1 SNHLY and CDR2 FYNNEI. CDR3: CASSVLGRESVDSPLHF. The CDR3 DNA is TGTGCCAGCAGTGTTCTGGGAAGGGAGAGCGTAGACTCACCCCTCCACTTT.

Only one count was recorded for this clone. This sequence joins TRBV18 and TRBJ1-6, with D uncertain. The CDR3 has 13 amino acids. Deletions cut 4 bases from V and 8 bases from J, with 9 bases between. From germline, CDR1 is KGHSH and CDR2 LQKENI. DNA of the CDR3: TGTGCCAGCTCACTGGGCACCGATTCACCCCTCCACTTT. Encoded protein: CASSLGTDSPLHF.

This clone came up once. The rearrangement links TRBV10-1 to TRBJ2-1; 13 positions agree with TRBD2. Germline V gives CDR1 WNHNN, CDR2 SYGVQD (reference sequence). V lost 4 bases, J lost 10 bases, and 7 bases stayed unmatched. The CDR3 extends over 15 amino acids. This CDR3 reads CASSAGTSGIGEQFF. The CDR3 nucleotides are TGCGCCAGCAGTGCCGGGACTAGCGGGATTGGGGAGCAGTTCTTC.

Worth noting for this clone: Germline and junction disagree at one end, which may indicate a read error. The chain employs TRBV5-6 and TRBJ1-4, with a possible D match to TRBD1 (5 bases). CDR3 length: 14 residues. Germline CDR1 and CDR2: SGHDT and YYEEEE. The CDR3 loop reads CASRLGLSNEKLFF. For the CDR3, the DNA is TGTGCCAGCAGATTGGGACTATCTAATGAAAAACTGTTTTTT.

The chain combines TRBV5-5 with TRBJ2-7; unclear D gene. The CDR3 runs 14 residues. Looked up from germline, CDR1 is SGHKS and CDR2 is YYEKEE (reference sequence). Between the trimmed V and J ends, which lost 1 base and 2 bases, there was a span of 10 bases. The CDR3 nucleotides read TGTGCCAGCAGCTTGTATTCTAGTACCTACGAGCAGTACTTC. Amino acids: CASSLYSSTYEQYF.

This clone was observed a handful of times. The chain uses TRBV30 and TRBJ1-2; D not certain. The V gene's germline CDR1 is GTSNPN and CDR2 SVGIG (reference sequence). Trimming removed 5 bases from V and 5 bases from J, with 15 bases in between. The CDR3 totals 13 residues. The CDR3 DNA follows: TGTGCCTGGCGACCGGAGGCGTTTTATGGCTACACCTTC. Encoded protein: CAWRPEAFYGYTF.

The gene calls are TRBV7-2 and TRBJ1-1; D uncertain. The V gene lost 2 bases and the J gene lost 4 bases, with 11 bases spanning the gap. The V gene's germline CDR1 is SGHTA and CDR2 FQGNSA. The CDR3 is 14 amino acids. The CDR3 DNA sequence: TGTGCCAGCAGCTTACTGGAGGGAAGCACTGAAGCTTTCTTT. Protein product: CASSLLEGSTEAFF.

The chain carries TRBV28 and TRBJ1-1, with TRBD1 matching over 9 bases. Germline CDR1 MDHEN, CDR2 SYDVKM. The CDR3 runs 15 residues. Losses at the gene ends were 0 bases for V and 4 bases for J; bases not matched to a gene: 3. CDR3 bases: TGTGCCAGCAGTTTATGGGGACAGGGAGGCACTGAAGCTTTCTTT. This gives the protein CASSLWGQGGTEAFF.

This clone came up once. This rearrangement joins TRBV19 to TRBJ2-1; maybe TRBD2 (6 bases). Germline values: CDR1 LNHDA, CDR2 SQIVND (reference sequence). With 8 bases removed from V and 8 bases from J, the gap between germline ends came to 16 bases. The CDR3 loop spans 13 amino acids. The DNA of the CDR3 is TGTGCCAGTTCGGACTATAAGTTCGATGAGCAGTTCTTC. This encodes CASSDYKFDEQFF.

The chain links TRBV3-1 (or the pseudogene TRBV3-2) to TRBJ1-1, with unresolved D. CDR1 and CDR2 (germline): LGHDT, YNNKEL (reference sequence). Trimming left V 0 bases short and J 7 bases short, with 9 bases between. This CDR3 comprises 13 residues. CDR3 bases: TGTGCCAGCAGCCAAGATACGGTCAATGAAGCTTTCTTT. Amino acid sequence: CASSQDTVNEAFF.

This clone has more than one count but fewer than ten. One end of the junction varies from germline; a read error may be responsible. The rearrangement joins TRBV7-7 to TRBJ2-2, with 11 bases lining up with TRBD1. Per germline, CDR1 SSHAT and CDR2 FNYEAQ (reference sequence). This CDR3 spans 15 amino acids. This CDR3 is CASSSGQGETGELFF. The CDR3 DNA sequence: TGTGCTAGCAGCTCGGGACAGGGGGAGACCGGGGAGCTGTTTTTT.

The chain has TRBV5-1 and TRBJ1-4; 9 nucleotides agree with TRBD1. Germline V gene data show CDR1 as SGHRS and CDR2 as YFSETQ. V lost 4 bases and J lost 5; bases outside the gene matches: 12. The CDR3 extends over 17 amino acids. CDR3 in DNA: TGCGCCAGCAGCGTTACAGGGGGCGTCGGTCTGAATGAAAAACTGTTTTTT. This translates into CASSVTGGVGLNEKLFF.

As concerns this clone: This same CDR3 is encoded by further DNA sequences in the sample. The CDR3 nucleotides are TGTGCCAGCTCACCACAAGAGTCAAACACCGGGGAGCTGTTTTTT. The encoded protein is CASSPQESNTGELFF. The chain carries TRBV18 and TRBJ2-2; D gene ambiguous. In germline, CDR1 is KGHSH, CDR2 LQKENI. CDR3 length equals 15 residues. V lost 1 base and J 2 bases, leaving 8 bases between the germline ends.

The J gene is TRBJ2-2, the V gene TRBV18, with D perhaps matching TRBD2 (6 bases). The CDR3 runs 18 residues. The germline CDR1 and CDR2 sequences are KGHSH and LQKENI. V was clipped by 2 bases and J by 3 bases, with 19 bases between them. The CDR3 here is CASSPSFGGPSDTGELFF. The CDR3 DNA reads TGTGCCAGCTCACCATCATTCGGGGGTCCTAGTGACACCGGGGAGCTGTTTTTT.

The gene calls are TRBV29-1 and TRBJ1-1; unclear D gene. CDR3 length: 10 amino acids. In germline, CDR1 is SQVTM, CDR2 ANQGSEA. The CDR3 DNA reads TGCGGAGGGATGATCTCTGAAGCTTTCTTT. Translated, it gives CGGMISEAFF.

The chain carries TRBV6-2 or TRBV6-3 and TRBJ2-1; 9 bases agree with TRBD2. From germline, CDR1 is MNHEY and CDR2 SVGEGT. Losses at the gene ends were 5 bases for V and 6 bases for J; bases not matched to a gene: 5. The CDR3 consists of 14 residues. The CDR3 reads CASSTGLAANEQFF. In DNA, the CDR3 is TGTGCCAGCAGTACGGGACTAGCTGCCAATGAGCAGTTCTTC.